Listed below are T cell receptor beta chains from one sample, sequenced in a study of T cells in Graves' hyperthyroidism and ophthalmopathy. TCRdb fed the multiplex PCR reads into MiXCR, producing one record per CDR3 protein. The sample holds approximately 420,000 distinct CDR3 sequences; more than 13% are singletons and the top ten take 32%. Input material: blood. The receptors here all came from a woman aged 25 to 39 with Graves' hyperthyroidism. CDR3s include the opening cysteine and the closing phenylalanine or tryptophan. The D gene is left open where the match is weak. Clone size appears in some rows only: once, few, many, or a class for an expanded clone.

j_call cdr3_length v_call d_call clone_size cdr3_aa cdr3_nt
TRBJ2-2 14 TRBV10-3 TRBD1 - CAIRGQGNTGELFF TGTGCCATCCGAGGACAGGGTAACACCGGGGAGCTGTTTTTT
TRBJ2-3 15 TRBV5-4 TRBD1 - CASSLDRGRADTQYF TGTGCCAGCAGCTTGGACAGGGGGCGCGCAGATACGCAGTATTTT
TRBJ2-7 13 TRBV28 - many CASSLYGLGEQYF TGTGCCAGCAGTTTATACGGGCTCGGCGAGCAGTACTTC
TRBJ1-2 11 TRBV29-1 - - CSVGALNGYTF TGCAGCGTTGGAGCTCTTAATGGCTACACCTTC
TRBJ2-3 15 TRBV4-1 TRBD1 - CASSQGDRDTDTQYF TGCGCCAGCAGCCAAGGGGACAGAGACACAGATACGCAGTATTTT
TRBJ2-7 13 TRBV2 TRBD2 many CASRTGTSGKQYF TGTGCCAGCAGAACCGGGACTAGCGGTAAGCAGTACTTC
TRBJ1-2 14 TRBV28 - many CASSFGQGLYGYTF TGTGCCAGCAGTTTTGGGCAGGGTCTCTATGGCTACACCTTC
TRBJ1-1 14 TRBV3-1 - - CASGRGILRTEAFF TGTGCCAGCGGGAGGGGCATCTTACGAACTGAAGCTTTCTTT
TRBJ2-5 15 TRBV15 - - CATSRDPQQQETQYF TGTGCCACCAGCAGAGACCCGCAGCAACAAGAGACCCAGTACTTC
TRBJ1-6 15 TRBV3-1 - many CASSQGRLNHSPLHF TGTGCCAGCAGCCAGGGAAGACTGAACCATTCACCCCTCCACTTT
TRBJ1-6 15 TRBV27 TRBD1 few CASSLGQGYNSPLHF TGTGCCAGCAGCCTTGGACAGGGCTATAATTCACCCCTCCACTTT
TRBJ2-3 15 TRBV28 TRBD1 many CASSLNTGGVDTQYF TGTGCCAGCAGTTTAAACACAGGGGGCGTGGATACGCAGTATTTT
TRBJ1-4 16 TRBV18 TRBD1 many CASSLGQGPTNEKLFF TGTGCCAGCTCACTCGGACAGGGGCCAACTAATGAAAAACTGTTTTTT
TRBJ2-7 15 TRBV3-1 TRBD2 - CASSRLAGPTYEQYF TGTGCCAGCAGCAGACTAGCGGGGCCGACCTACGAGCAGTACTTC